This is a list of T cell receptor beta chains from one sample in a study of T cell responses to AZD1222 COVID-19 vaccine. TCRdb's table, derived via immunoSEQ multiplex PCR, lists solely in-frame clones and lacks some. Among about 150,000 clones listed, under 95% were seen once. The source material was peripheral blood, sampled 28 days after the second dose of the MenACWY control vaccine. These receptors all stem from an adult who received the MenACWY meningococcal vaccine as a control. The CDR3 runs from the conserved cysteine through the conserved F or W. D genes are given only for firm matches. Clone size is not always given. Where it is, it says once, few, many or a class for expanded clones.

abundance	v_gene	d_gene	j_gene	CDR3aa	CDR3nt
once	TRBV7-3	NA	TRBJ2-7	CASSLSPASYEQYF	TGTGCCAGCAGCTTATCGCCAGCCTCCTACGAGCAGTACTTC
NA	TRBV7-9	TRBD1	TRBJ1-2	CASSLGTGGTYGYTF	TGTGCCAGCAGCCTAGGAACAGGGGGAACGTATGGCTACACCTTC
NA	TRBV7-9	TRBD1	TRBJ1-4	CASSVDTGDNEKLFF	TGTGCCAGCAGCGTCGACACAGGGGATAATGAAAAACTGTTTTTT
NA	TRBV21-1	NA	TRBJ2-3	CASSKHTGFGAHGDTQYF	TGTGCCAGCAGCAAGCATACAGGGTTCGGGGCCCATGGAGATACGCAGTATTTT
NA	TRBV7-3	NA	TRBJ2-1	CASSPGVGAWNEQFF	TGTGCCAGCAGCCCGGGAGTAGGGGCTTGGAATGAGCAGTTCTTC
NA	TRBV19	NA	TRBJ2-2	CASSIRGLDTGELFF	TGTGCCAGTAGTATAAGGGGTCTCGACACCGGGGAGCTGTTTTTT
NA	TRBV19	NA	TRBJ1-6	CASKDRSSYNSPLHF	TGTGCCAGTAAGGACAGAAGCTCCTATAATTCACCCCTCCACTTT
once	TRBV5-1	TRBD1	TRBJ1-2	CATSRGGDDNYGYTF	TGCGCCACCTCGCGAGGGGGCGACGATAACTATGGCTACACCTTC
NA	TRBV11-2	NA	TRBJ1-2	CASSLSTDYGYTF	TGTGCCAGCAGCTTATCGACAGACTATGGCTACACCTTC
NA	TRBV7-2	NA	TRBJ2-7	CASSLVPGTYSYEQYF	TGTGCCAGCAGCTTGGTGCCCGGGACATACTCCTACGAGCAGTACTTC
NA	TRBV6-5	NA	TRBJ2-7	CASRPPGNQPYEQYF	TGTGCCAGCAGACCACCGGGAAATCAACCTTACGAGCAGTACTTC
NA	TRBV7-3	NA	TRBJ1-6	CASSPDSSYNSPLHF	TGTGCCAGCAGTCCGGACAGCTCCTATAATTCACCCCTCCACTTT
once	TRBV7-3	NA	TRBJ1-1	CASSLNLGTEAFF	TGTGCCAGCAGCTTAAACCTAGGCACTGAAGCTTTCTTT
NA	TRBV10-2	TRBD1	TRBJ2-5	CASSLDRGPGETQYF	TGCGCCAGCAGTTTGGACAGGGGGCCAGGGGAGACCCAGTACTTC
NA	TRBV19	NA	TRBJ1-1	CASSIRGQVPNTEAFF	TGTGCCAGTAGTATCAGGGGTCAGGTCCCGAACACTGAAGCTTTCTTT
NA	TRBV5-4	TRBD1	TRBJ1-6	CASSKDTGGGSPLHF	TGTGCCAGCAGCAAAGACACAGGGGGTGGTTCACCCCTCCACTTT
NA	TRBV20-1	NA	TRBJ2-4	CSGGPGNIQYF	TGCAGTGGGGGTCCGGGGAACATTCAGTACTTC
NA	TRBV28	NA	TRBJ1-2	CASSFPRTSDYGYTF	TGTGCCAGCAGTTTCCCTCGAACGTCGGACTATGGCTACACCTTC
NA	TRBV19	NA	TRBJ2-2	CASTRWGQGNTGELFF	TGTGCCAGTACGAGATGGGGTCAGGGTAACACCGGGGAGCTGTTTTTT
NA	TRBV7-9	NA	TRBJ2-7	CASSLNDYEQYF	TGTGCCAGCAGCTTAAACGACTACGAGCAGTACTTC
NA	TRBV12-3/TRBV12-4	NA	TRBJ1-5	CASSFNPPSPQHF	TGTGCCAGCAGTTTTAACCCCCCCTCGCCCCAGCATTTT
NA	TRBV13	NA	TRBJ2-3	CASSVEGRGRADTQYF	TGTGCCAGCAGCGTTGAGGGGCGGGGCCGGGCAGATACGCAGTATTTT
NA	TRBV6-5	TRBD1	TRBJ1-1	CASRGTGSNTEAFF	TGTGCCAGCAGGGGGACAGGGTCTAACACTGAAGCTTTCTTT
NA	TRBV5-1	TRBD1	TRBJ2-2	CASSLAQQGDTGELFF	TGCGCCAGCAGCTTGGCTCAACAGGGGGACACCGGGGAGCTGTTTTTT
NA	TRBV9	TRBD2	TRBJ2-7	CASSVGVTSGSGLRYEQYF	TGTGCCAGCAGCGTGGGAGTGACTAGCGGGAGCGGCCTTAGGTACGAGCAGTACTTC
NA	TRBV5-5	NA	TRBJ2-2	CASRPSGSGTGELFF	TGTGCCAGCAGACCCTCGGGCAGCGGCACCGGGGAGCTGTTTTTT
NA	TRBV5-1	NA	TRBJ2-5	CASSRGDGQETQYF	TGCGCCAGCAGCCGCGGGGACGGGCAAGAGACCCAGTACTTC
NA	TRBV23-1	TRBD1	TRBJ1-2	CASSQEQGGDYGYTF	TGCGCCAGCAGTCAAGAACAGGGGGGGGACTATGGCTACACCTTC
NA	TRBV12-3/TRBV12-4	NA	TRBJ1-1	CASSLLPGTEAFF	TGTGCCAGCAGTTTACTCCCCGGCACTGAAGCTTTCTTT
NA	TRBV4-3	TRBD1	TRBJ1-2	CASSPDRDLPGYTF	TGCGCCAGCAGCCCGGACAGGGACCTCCCTGGCTACACCTTC
NA	TRBV2	NA	TRBJ2-2	CASSEGRGTGELFF	TGTGCCAGCAGTGAAGGGAGGGGCACCGGGGAGCTGTTTTTT
NA	TRBV7-9	NA	TRBJ2-5	CASSLLIQETQYF	TGTGCCAGCAGCCTTCTAATCCAAGAGACCCAGTACTTC
once	TRBV7-2	NA	TRBJ1-6	CASSLPGSASSSPLHF	TGTGCCAGCAGCTTACCGGGGTCCGCCTCCTCTTCACCCCTCCACTTT
NA	TRBV3-1/TRBV3-2	NA	TRBJ2-5	CASSKVLETQYF	TGTGCCAGCAGCAAGGTATTAGAGACCCAGTACTTC
NA	TRBV9	NA	TRBJ2-7	CASSVADPPYEQYF	TGTGCCAGCAGCGTAGCTGATCCCCCCTACGAGCAGTACTTC
NA	TRBV28	NA	TRBJ1-5	CASSLLVQPQHF	TGTGCCAGCAGTTTGTTGGTCCAGCCCCAGCATTTT
NA	TRBV9	TRBD2	TRBJ2-3	CASSMRGDSTDTQYF	TGTGCCAGCAGCATGCGGGGGGACAGCACAGATACGCAGTATTTT
once	TRBV3-1/TRBV3-2	NA	TRBJ2-5	CASSIAGQGTQYF	TGTGCCAGCAGCATAGCGGGACAGGGGACCCAGTACTTC
few	TRBV27	NA	TRBJ2-2	CASSPDVGWNTGELFF	TGTGCCAGCAGTCCGGACGTGGGATGGAACACCGGGGAGCTGTTTTTT
few	TRBV29-1	TRBD1	TRBJ1-2	CSVGQGDYGYTF	TGCAGCGTTGGACAGGGGGACTATGGCTACACCTTC
NA	TRBV27	TRBD2	TRBJ2-1	CASREIAGGRYNEQFF	TGTGCCAGCAGGGAAATAGCGGGAGGTAGATACAATGAGCAGTTCTTC
NA	TRBV18	NA	TRBJ2-3	CASSPLADTQYF	TGTGCCAGCTCACCGCTCGCAGATACGCAGTATTTT
NA	TRBV5-1	TRBD1	TRBJ2-3	CASSLVGTASTDTQYF	TGCGCCAGCAGCCTGGTTGGGACAGCTTCCACAGATACGCAGTATTTT
NA	TRBV6-2/TRBV6-3	NA	TRBJ2-3	CASSYSPAEKADTQYF	TGTGCCAGCAGTTACTCACCGGCAGAAAAGGCAGATACGCAGTATTTT
NA	TRBV6-1	NA	TRBJ1-3	CASSEQVTAGNTIYF	TGTGCCAGCAGTGAGCAGGTAACTGCTGGAAACACCATATATTTT
NA	TRBV28	NA	TRBJ1-6	CASRPDRHNSPLHF	TGTGCCAGCAGACCGGACAGACATAATTCACCCCTCCACTTT
NA	TRBV29-1	TRBD2	TRBJ2-1	CSARLAGGPEQFF	TGCAGCGCCAGACTAGCGGGGGGCCCCGAGCAGTTCTTC
NA	TRBV4-3	NA	TRBJ2-7	CASSQDGGYEQYF	TGCGCCAGCAGCCAAGATGGGGGCTACGAGCAGTACTTC
NA	TRBV27	NA	TRBJ1-1	CASNRGFAGDTEAFF	TGTGCCAGCAATCGGGGTTTCGCGGGGGACACTGAAGCTTTCTTT
once	TRBV24-1	TRBD1	TRBJ2-7	CATSDPGTGGSYEQYF	TGTGCCACCAGTGACCCCGGGACAGGGGGCTCCTACGAGCAGTACTTC